This entry lists 27 T cell receptor beta chains sequenced from one sample in a study of shared clonotypes between healthy human individuals. Produced via immunoSEQ multiplex PCR; TCRdb's table is partial and in-frame only. The table shows 2 million to 2.5 million clones, with more than 90% occurring only once. The source material was naive CD4+ T cells sorted from blood. As to subset: CD45RA+ positively selected. The receptors were sampled from a man aged 18-30 years in good health.

This chain connects TRBV5-4 to TRBJ2-1; no clear D gene. Trimming stripped 4 bases from V and 6 bases from J, with 17 bases between. The germline V gene has CDR1 SGHNT and CDR2 YYREEE (reference sequence). The CDR3 has 15 amino acids. CDR3 sequence (DNA): TGTGCCAGCAGCCCCGACCCGAATGTAAGCAATGAGCAGTTCTTC. Its translation: CASSPDPNVSNEQFF.

The V call is TRBV19, the J call TRBJ2-7; 10 positions match TRBD2. This CDR3 comprises 14 residues. CDR1 and CDR2 from the germline V gene are LNHDA and SQIVND (reference sequence). Losses at the gene ends were 9 bases for V and 1 base for J; bases not matched to a gene: 6. The CDR3 DNA sequence: TGTGCCAGCTCTGGACTAGCGGCTTCCTACGAGCAGTACTTC. Its protein is CASSGLAASYEQYF.

This chain links TRBV4-1 with TRBJ2-3; the D gene is possibly TRBD1 (5 bases). CDR1 is MGHRA and CDR2 is YSYEKL in the germline V gene. This CDR3 spans 15 amino acids. Trimming took 1 base from V and 1 from J, leaving 9 bases between them. In DNA, the CDR3 is TGCGCCAGCAGCCAAGGGGCAGGGCGCACAGATACGCAGTATTTT. It translates to CASSQGAGRTDTQYF.

The chain links TRBV2 to TRBJ2-1, with 12 bases that match TRBD2. The germline V gene has CDR1 SNHLY and CDR2 FYNNEI. The CDR3 contains 16 residues. The trim removed 3 bases at V and 4 bases at J, leaving 4 bases unmatched. DNA for the CDR3: TGTGCCAGCAGTGATATACTAGCGGGAGGTTACAATGAGCAGTTCTTC. Translating gives CASSDILAGGYNEQFF.

The chain uses TRBV5-1 and TRBJ2-1; the D gene is possibly TRBD1 (6 bases). Trimming cost V 0 bases and J 3 bases, with 10 bases left between them. CDR3 length equals 15 residues. The germline V gene has CDR1 SGHRS and CDR2 YFSETQ. CDR3 nucleotide sequence: TGCGCCAGCAGCTTGGTAGGACAGAGCTACAATGAGCAGTTCTTC. Encoded protein: CASSLVGQSYNEQFF. Based on the CDR3 plus reference TRBV5-1 and TRBJ2-1, the full variable domain is KAGVTQTPRYLIKTRGQQVTLSCSPISGHRSVSWYQQTPGQGLQFLFEYFSETQRNKGNFPGRFSGRQFSNSRSEMNVSTLELGDSALYLCASSLVGQSYNEQFFGPGTRLTVL.

Details on this clone: This CDR3 is also generated by other DNA sequences in the sample. The rearrangement joins TRBV2 to TRBJ2-2, with D uncertain. The CDR3 contains 14 residues. V dropped 3 bases and J dropped 6 bases, with 11 bases sitting between them. Germline V CDR1 and CDR2: SNHLY, FYNNEI. The CDR3, as DNA: TGTGCCAGCAGTGAGATACCGGGCGCCGGGGAGCTGTTTTTT. This translates into CASSEIPGAGELFF.

This clone is a singleton in its sample. The V and J genes are TRBV10-3 and TRBJ1-5; TRBD1 agrees at 8 bases. J gave up 7 bases and V 6 bases, and 11 bases lay outside the gene matches. The CDR3 covers 15 residues. CDR1 is ENHRY, CDR2 SYGVKD, per germline. CDR3 loop: CAISQTGAQDQPQHF. CDR3 in DNA: TGTGCCATCAGCCAGACAGGGGCTCAAGACCAGCCCCAGCATTTT.

CDR3 DNA sequence: TGTGCCAGCACCTCACCAGGGGTGTTGGAGACCCAGTACTTC. Translating gives CASTSPGVLETQYF. V is TRBV6-5 and J is TRBJ2-5, with D perhaps TRBD1 (6 bases). Germline lookup yields CDR1 MNHEY and CDR2 SVGAGI. V shed 7 bases and J shed 5 bases, with 17 bases lying between them. The CDR3 spans 14 residues.

The gene calls are TRBV18 and TRBJ1-4; 9 positions agree with TRBD1. Germline V CDR1 and CDR2: KGHSH, LQKENI. V gave up 5 bases and J gave up 1 base; unmatched junction bases: 5. This CDR3 contains 16 residues. DNA of the CDR3: TGTGCCAGCTCATCCGACAGGGGGGAAACTAATGAAAAACTGTTTTTT. Protein sequence: CASSSDRGETNEKLFF.

The gene calls are TRBV4-1 and TRBJ2-3; D is possibly TRBD1 or TRBD2 (5 bases each). V dropped 1 base and J dropped 8 bases, with 13 bases sitting between them. Germline V lookup: CDR1 MGHRA, CDR2 YSYEKL. CDR3 length: 14 residues. The CDR3 DNA sequence: TGCGCCAGCAGCCAAGTTTCCGGTGGGGGTACGCAGTATTTT. As protein: CASSQVSGGGTQYF.

Comment on this clone: This sample includes further DNA sequences coding for the same CDR3. The chain has TRBV7-2 and TRBJ2-7, with D possibly being TRBD2 (6 bases). Trimming shortened V by 1 base and J by 0 bases, and 10 bases separated the two germline ends. The length of the CDR3 is 15 residues. The germline CDR1 and CDR2 sequences are SGHTA and FQGNSA. This CDR3 reads CASSLVVGSSYEQYF. The CDR3 nucleotides are TGTGCCAGCAGCTTAGTTGTCGGGAGCTCCTACGAGCAGTACTTC.

The chain uses TRBV7-9 and TRBJ2-3, with 8 bases that match TRBD2. This CDR3 contains 17 residues. The J segment lost 1 base and the V segment lost 2 bases, leaving 8 bases of the junction unmatched. Germline V gives CDR1 SEHNR, CDR2 FQNEAQ (reference sequence). This chain's CDR3 is CASSLRAAGGGTDTQYF. CDR3 nucleotides: TGTGCCAGCAGCTTAAGGGCCGCGGGAGGCGGCACAGATACGCAGTATTTT. Variable domain in full (rest from reference TRBV7-9 and TRBJ2-3): DTGVSQNPRHKITKRGQNVTFRCDPISEHNRLYWYRQTLGQGPEFLTYFQNEAQLEKSRLLSDRFSAERPKGSFSTLEIQRTEQGDSAMYLCASSLRAAGGGTDTQYFGPGTRLTVL.

The chain recombines TRBV28 with TRBJ1-1; D remains unclear. The CDR3 covers 13 residues. The germline gives CDR1 MDHEN, CDR2 SYDVKM. The V end was cut by 2 bases, the J end by 5 bases, with 9 bases between. This chain's CDR3 is CASSLASWTEAFF. DNA of the CDR3: TGTGCCAGCAGTTTAGCCAGCTGGACTGAAGCTTTCTTT.

This rearrangement joins TRBV30 to TRBJ1-5; maybe TRBD1 (5 bases). With 1 base removed from V and 7 bases from J, the gap between germline ends came to 11 bases. Germline CDR1 reads GTSNPN; CDR2 reads SVGIG (reference sequence). CDR3 size: 13 residues. The CDR3 bases are TGTGCCTGGAGTGGTGGGGGATTACAGCCCCAGCATTTT. Amino acids: CAWSGGGLQPQHF. Looking up the rest from reference TRBV30 and TRBJ1-5 gives the full variable domain: SQTIHQWPATLVQPVGSPLSLECTVEGTSNPNLYWYRQAAGRGLQLLFYSVGIGQISSEVPQNLSASRPQDRQFILSSKKLLLSDSGFYLCAWSGGGLQPQHFGDGTRLSIL.

V is TRBV29-1 and J is TRBJ1-2; D gene unclear. Germline V lookup: CDR1 SQVTM, CDR2 ANQGSEA. The CDR3 is 11 residues long. With 7 bases removed from V and 7 bases from J, the gap between germline ends came to 13 bases. The CDR3 DNA is TGCAGCGGTGGAGGTTTGGGTGGCTACACCTTC. Translation: CSGGGLGGYTF.

The chain uses TRBV5-1 and TRBJ2-6, with D possibly matching TRBD1 (6 bases). Trimming shortened V by 2 bases and J by 0 bases, and 12 bases separated the two germline ends. The CDR3 has 17 amino acids. CDR1 and CDR2 from the germline V gene are SGHRS and YFSETQ. The CDR3 coding sequence is TGCGCCAGCAGCTTACAGGGTGGGTACTCTGGGGCCAACGTCCTGACTTTC. It yields the protein CASSLQGGYSGANVLTF.

The chain carries TRBV7-9 and TRBJ2-3; D perhaps matches TRBD1 (5 bases). Trimming left V 5 bases short and J 0 bases short, with 15 bases between. The germline V gene encodes CDR1 SEHNR and CDR2 FQNEAQ (reference sequence). This CDR3 is 16 amino acids long. As DNA, the CDR3 is TGTGCCAGCAGCCCCCAGGACATCATAAGCACAGATACGCAGTATTTT. Translating it yields CASSPQDIISTDTQYF.

The V and J genes are TRBV6-5 and TRBJ1-2, with D unclear. The V gene's germline CDR1 is MNHEY and CDR2 SVGAGI. Trimming took off 4 bases at V and 5 bases at J, with 11 bases between the two ends. The CDR3 consists of 13 residues. CDR3: CASSSRTVYGYTF. The CDR3 DNA sequence: TGTGCCAGCAGTTCAAGGACGGTATATGGCTACACCTTC.

This sequence joins TRBV7-2 and TRBJ1-3, with 9 bases aligning to TRBD1. Unmatched junction bases numbered 8, after V lost 0 bases and J lost 11 bases. The CDR3 contains 15 residues. CDR1 SGHTA and CDR2 FQGNSA come from the germline V gene. CDR3 in amino acids: CASSLAGQGSPSIYF. DNA of the CDR3: TGTGCCAGCAGCTTAGCGGGACAGGGCAGTCCATCCATATATTTT.

The CDR3 DNA follows: TGTGCCAGCAGAAGACAGGTTATCAATCAGCCCCAGCATTTT. This codes for CASRRQVINQPQHF. J is TRBJ1-5 and V is TRBV6-4; a possible D gene is TRBD1 (6 bases). The CDR3 consists of 14 residues. V lost 6 bases to trimming and J lost 3 bases, with 12 bases between them. CDR1 and CDR2 from the germline V gene are MRHNA and SNTAGT.

V gene TRBV5-1 combines with J gene TRBJ2-1; D not resolved. Trimming removed 2 bases at V and 7 bases at J, with 10 bases between. CDR1 is SGHRS, CDR2 YFSETQ, per germline. The length of the CDR3 is 13 residues. CDR3 DNA: TGCGCCAGCAGCTTTTTTTTCGGGAATGAGCAGTTCTTC. Amino acid sequence: CASSFFFGNEQFF. The whole variable domain, remainder taken from reference TRBV5-1 and TRBJ2-1, is KAGVTQTPRYLIKTRGQQVTLSCSPISGHRSVSWYQQTPGQGLQFLFEYFSETQRNKGNFPGRFSGRQFSNSRSEMNVSTLELGDSALYLCASSFFFGNEQFFGPGTRLTVL.

Remarks on this clone: An end of the junction does not agree with germline; a read error may underlie this. The chain uses TRBV6-1 and TRBJ2-7; D unresolved. This CDR3 is 8 amino acids long. CDR1 and CDR2 from the germline V gene are MNHNS and SASEGT. In DNA, the CDR3 is TGTGCCAGCAGTTCAGATAGCTTC. It is translated as CASSSDSF.

The CDR3: CASSYPDRGEQYF. The DNA for the CDR3 is TGTGCCAGCAGTTACCCGGACAGAGGGGAGCAGTACTTC. The V call is TRBV28, the J call TRBJ2-7; tentatively, D is TRBD1 (6 bases). The CDR3 spans 13 residues. The V end lost 4 bases, the J end lost 7 bases, and 14 bases lay between the germline ends. Germline V CDR1 and CDR2: MDHEN, SYDVKM.

The chain has TRBV7-9 and TRBJ2-1, with TRBD2 identical over 8 bases. This CDR3 has 14 residues. Germline V gene data show CDR1 as SEHNR and CDR2 as FQNEAQ (reference sequence). The V gene end was trimmed by 5 bases and the J gene end by 7 bases; junction bases not matched to a gene: 7. Here the CDR3 DNA reads TGTGCCAGCAGCATTGCGGGGGGCAAGAATGAGCAGTTCTTC. The encoded protein is CASSIAGGKNEQFF.

The V gene is TRBV18, the J gene TRBJ2-5; no definite D call. Trimming pared 3 bases from V and 1 base from J, leaving 18 bases between. The CDR3 has 17 residues. Germline V lookup: CDR1 KGHSH, CDR2 LQKENI. Here the CDR3 DNA reads TGTGCCAGCTCACCCTCGAGAGCTGGAATTCCCCAAGAGACCCAGTACTTC. Translated: CASSPSRAGIPQETQYF. Using reference TRBV18 and TRBJ2-5 for the parts outside the CDR3, the full variable domain is NAGVMQNPRHLVRRRGQEARLRCSPMKGHSHVYWYRQLPEEGLKFMVYLQKENIIDESGMPKERFSAEFPKEGPSILRIQQVVRGDSAAYFCASSPSRAGIPQETQYFGPGTRLLVL.

As concerns this clone: The identical CDR3 is also encoded by other nucleotide sequences in the sample. The chain is built from TRBV5-1 and TRBJ2-3; D is undetermined. This CDR3 is 14 amino acids long. The germline V gene encodes CDR1 SGHRS and CDR2 YFSETQ. The ends were cut back, 3 bases at V and 0 bases at J, with 8 bases in the middle. This CDR3 reads CASSSGVSTDTQYF. CDR3 DNA: TGCGCCAGCAGCTCTGGGGTTAGCACAGATACGCAGTATTTT.

V and J are TRBV11-2 and TRBJ1-6; D is uncertain. The V gene's germline CDR1 is SGHAT and CDR2 FQNNGV. This CDR3 has 15 amino acids. The germline V and J ends were trimmed by 3 bases and 10 bases, with 16 bases remaining between them. CDR3 bases: TGTGCCAGCAGCTTCGGATCGGTGGTTAACTCACCCCTCCACTTT. Its protein product is CASSFGSVVNSPLHF.